Listed below are T cell receptor beta chains from one sample, sequenced in a study of T cells in Graves' hyperthyroidism and ophthalmopathy. TCRdb reprocessed the multiplex PCR reads via MiXCR and lists one record per CDR3 protein. The sample has hundreds of thousands of distinct CDR3 sequences, 15% to 19% seen once. The sequenced material came from blood. These receptors originate from a woman between 18 and 29 years old with Graves' hyperthyroidism. Both conserved end residues are part of each CDR3. A D gene is named only where the DNA matches it firmly. The size of a clone is reported for some rows only, either as once, few or many, or as a class for expanded clones.

DNA | CDR3 | V | size | D | J
TGCAGTGGGCGGGGCGGGGCGCGCGATGAGCAGTTCTTC | CSGRGGARDEQFF | TRBV20-1 | many | - | TRBJ2-1
TGTGCCAGCAGTCCACCGGGACTAGCGACAGATACGCAGTATTTT | CASSPPGLATDTQYF | TRBV28 | many | TRBD2 | TRBJ2-3
TGCAGCGTTGAAGTTCCAGGGTGGGAAAAACTGTTTTTT | CSVEVPGWEKLFF | TRBV29-1 | many | - | TRBJ1-4
TGTGCCAGCAGCTTAGTCTGGGAGACCCAGTACTTC | CASSLVWETQYF | TRBV11-2 | many | - | TRBJ2-5
TGTGCCATCAGTGAAGTTGGGCCTTACTCCTACGAGCAGTACTTC | CAISEVGPYSYEQYF | TRBV10-3 | many | - | TRBJ2-7
TGTGCCAGCAGCCCGGGACAGCTCAAAAACATTCAGTACTTC | CASSPGQLKNIQYF | TRBV7-9 | many | TRBD1 | TRBJ2-4
TGCGCCAGCAGCCAAGGGCCGGTGGGTCTTAATGAAAAACTGTTTTTT | CASSQGPVGLNEKLFF | TRBV4-1 | - | - | TRBJ1-4
TGTGCCAGCAGCCCCGTTACTAGCGGTTACGAGCAGTACTTC | CASSPVTSGYEQYF | TRBV11-2 | many | TRBD2 | TRBJ2-7
TGTGCCAGCAGTTACTCTACAGTCCCAGGGGGCTACACCTTC | CASSYSTVPGGYTF | TRBV6-2/TRBV6-3 | many | - | TRBJ1-2
TGTGCCAGCAGTGTAGCGGGACAGAGAAGTAATTCACCCCTCCACTTT | CASSVAGQRSNSPLHF | TRBV2 | many | TRBD1 | TRBJ1-6
TGCAGTGCCGGGACAGGGCTCCAGCCCCAGCATTTT | CSAGTGLQPQHF | TRBV20-1 | many | TRBD1 | TRBJ1-5
TGTGCCAGCCAGCGGGAGGGCACCCACGAGCAGTACTTC | CASQREGTHEQYF | TRBV13 | many | TRBD2 | TRBJ2-7
TGTGCCAGCAGGGTTCAGACAGGGACCTACGAGCAGTACTTC | CASRVQTGTYEQYF | TRBV2 | many | TRBD1 | TRBJ2-7
TGCAGTGCTAGAGATAGGCTAGGAGGCACAGATACGCAGTATTTT | CSARDRLGGTDTQYF | TRBV20-1 | many | - | TRBJ2-3
TGTGCCAGCAGTGAAAGAGGGAACAATGAGCAGTTCTTC | CASSERGNNEQFF | TRBV6-1 | many | - | TRBJ2-1
TGCAGTGCTAGCGGGAGGCTTCACAATGAGCAGTTCTTC | CSASGRLHNEQFF | TRBV20-1 | - | TRBD2 | TRBJ2-1
TGTGCCAGCAGCTTGGCCCCCCGACTCGGAGGCAATCAGCCCCAGCATTTT | CASSLAPRLGGNQPQHF | TRBV5-5 | many | - | TRBJ1-5
TGTGCCAGCAGCCAAAACTGGGGGCACCAAGAGACCCAGTACTTC | CASSQNWGHQETQYF | TRBV9 | many | - | TRBJ2-5
TGTGCCAGCTGCAGGGGTCCACCTGGGGAAAAACTGTTTTTT | CASCRGPPGEKLFF | TRBV6-2/TRBV6-3 | - | - | TRBJ1-4
TGCGCCAGCAGTGAGGGGGACAGAAGCACAGATACGCAGTATTTT | CASSEGDRSTDTQYF | TRBV10-2 | - | TRBD1 | TRBJ2-3
TGCAGTGCTAGAGGATTACGGACACCGACCTACGAGCAGTACTTC | CSARGLRTPTYEQYF | TRBV20-1 | many | - | TRBJ2-7
TGTGCCAGCAGTTTATCCGACAGGGTTGGCTACAATGAGCAGTTCTTC | CASSLSDRVGYNEQFF | TRBV28 | many | TRBD1 | TRBJ2-1
TGTGCCAGTAGTAATGGGCAGCCCCAGCATTTT | CASSNGQPQHF | TRBV19 | - | - | TRBJ1-5
TGTGCCAGCAGCTTAGTTGGGGGCCCGGGGGAGACCCAGTACTTC | CASSLVGGPGETQYF | TRBV7-9 | many | - | TRBJ2-5
TGTGCCAGCAGTTTAACGACCTGGAATCAGCCCCAGCATTTT | CASSLTTWNQPQHF | TRBV28 | many | - | TRBJ1-5